The next 30 T cell receptor beta chains were all read from a single sample in a study of cytomegalovirus exposure and HLA in healthy donors. The PCR ran on 60 Vbeta and 13 Jbeta primers. This table comes from immunoSEQ multiplex PCR, and its TCRdb copy is limited to in-frame clones, with some not included. Of 25,000 to 30,000 clones listed, 50% to 75% were seen once; the top ten hold around two fifths. What was sequenced was PBMCs. The receptors derive from a male donor in good health and CMV-seropositive.

This rearrangement joins TRBV6-1 to TRBJ1-2; D gene uncertain. Trimming removed 0 bases from V and 5 bases from J, with 10 bases in between. CDR1 is MNHNS, CDR2 SASEGT, per germline. The CDR3 extends over 14 amino acids. In nucleotides, the CDR3 is TGTGCCAGCAGTGAAGCCCGGTCCTATTATGGCTACACCTTC. It codes for CASSEARSYYGYTF.

This chain joins TRBV28 and TRBJ2-5; D might be TRBD2 (5 bases). Germline loops: CDR1 MDHEN, CDR2 SYDVKM. The germline V and J ends were trimmed by 6 bases and 1 base, with 12 bases remaining between them. The CDR3 runs to 14 residues. In DNA, the CDR3 is TGTGCCAGCAGACCTACAGCGGTCCAAGAGACCCAGTACTTC. As protein: CASRPTAVQETQYF.

This chain links TRBV7-2 with TRBJ2-2, with 7 bases identical to TRBD1. Per the germline V gene, CDR1 is SGHTA and CDR2 is FQGNSA. Unmatched junction bases numbered 6, after V lost 7 bases and J lost 4 bases. The CDR3 sequence is 14 residues long. The CDR3, as DNA: TGTGCCAGCAAGAGACAGGGCATCACCGGGGAGCTGTTTTTT. Its protein is CASKRQGITGELFF.

The V call is TRBV4-1, the J call TRBJ2-7; weak D call: TRBD2 (5 bases). The CDR3 has 13 amino acids. Trimming stripped 1 base from V and 5 bases from J, with 9 bases between. The germline gives CDR1 MGHRA, CDR2 YSYEKL. For the CDR3, the DNA is TGCGCCAGCAGCCAAGTCCTGAGGGACGAGCAGTACTTC. Amino acids: CASSQVLRDEQYF.

This clone was detected only a few times. The genes are TRBV6-1 and TRBJ2-5, with TRBD2 identical over 8 bases. J was trimmed by 2 bases and V by 2 bases; bases with no gene match: 7. Germline-derived CDR1 and CDR2 are MNHNS and SASEGT. CDR3 size: 16 residues. In DNA form, the CDR3 reads TGTGCCAGCAGTGAACTCGGCGGGGGGTCACAAGAGACCCAGTACTTC. Protein: CASSELGGGSQETQYF.

A few counts support this clone. This chain joins TRBV5-1 and TRBJ1-2; tentative D call: TRBD1 (6 bases). There are 14 residues in the CDR3. Trimming stripped 2 bases from V and 2 bases from J, with 10 bases between. Germline V gives CDR1 SGHRS, CDR2 YFSETQ. CDR3 DNA: TGCGCCAGCAGCTTTGGTACAGGGAACTATGGCTACACCTTC. This gives the protein CASSFGTGNYGYTF.

This clone was counted only a few times. This sequence joins TRBV7-9 and TRBJ1-4; TRBD1 aligns across 7 bases. This CDR3 is built from 14 residues. V lost 5 bases, J lost 5 bases, and 5 bases stayed unmatched. The V gene's germline CDR1 is SEHNR and CDR2 FQNEAQ (reference sequence). This CDR3 is CASSPGQENEKLFF. The CDR3 region has the DNA TGTGCCAGCAGCCCCGGACAGGAGAATGAAAAACTGTTTTTT.

In this sample, this clone turned up a few times. The rearrangement joins TRBV11-2 to TRBJ2-3; D uncertain. CDR3 length: 17 residues. Germline lookup yields CDR1 SGHAT and CDR2 FQNNGV. The V end was cut by 6 bases, the J end by 0 bases, with 19 bases between. CDR3 sequence (DNA): TGTGCCAGCAGTCGTCGCCGCGGTATTCGGAGCACAGATACGCAGTATTTT. Protein sequence: CASSRRRGIRSTDTQYF.

The chain joins TRBV30 to TRBJ1-5, with D perhaps matching TRBD1 (5 bases). CDR3 length: 13 residues. CDR1 is GTSNPN and CDR2 is SVGIG in the germline V gene (reference sequence). Trimming took off 4 bases at V and 7 bases at J, with 14 bases between the two ends. The CDR3 protein is CAWTPTVTQPQHF. In DNA form, the CDR3 reads TGTGCCTGGACACCGACAGTAACCCAGCCCCAGCATTTT.

The gene calls are TRBV2 and TRBJ1-4, with a tentative D call TRBD1 (5 bases). Trimming pared 7 bases from V and 13 bases from J, leaving 22 bases between. The CDR3 extends over 14 amino acids. From germline, CDR1 is SNHLY and CDR2 FYNNEI. The CDR3 DNA sequence: TGTGCCAGCACTAAAGGGGATCGGCAGGCGTCACTGTTTTTT. Translating it yields CASTKGDRQASLFF.

The chain has TRBV18 and TRBJ1-1, with D unclear. The CDR3 spans 14 residues. V gave up 3 bases and J gave up 1 base, with 9 bases separating them. CDR1 KGHSH and CDR2 LQKENI come from the germline V gene. The CDR3 coding sequence is TGTGCCAGCTCACCTATTTTGCGGAACACTGAAGCTTTCTTT. This sequence encodes CASSPILRNTEAFF.

The chain joins TRBV4-1 to TRBJ2-7, with 12 positions matching TRBD2. Trimming took 1 base from V and 4 from J; bases not matched to a gene: 5. CDR3 length: 16 amino acids. From germline, CDR1 is MGHRA and CDR2 YSYEKL. This CDR3 reads CASSQGLAGVSYEQYF. Here the CDR3 DNA reads TGCGCCAGCAGCCAAGGACTAGCGGGAGTGTCTTACGAGCAGTACTTC.

This chain links TRBV7-3 with TRBJ2-1, with 7 bases matching TRBD2. The CDR3 runs to 13 residues. J was trimmed by 7 bases and V by 1 base; bases with no gene match: 1. Germline V lookup: CDR1 SGHTA, CDR2 FQGTGA. This chain's CDR3 is CASSLMGGNEQFF. CDR3 sequence (DNA): TGTGCCAGCAGCTTAATGGGAGGGAATGAGCAGTTCTTC.

This chain uses TRBV28 with TRBJ2-7; no firm D call. The germline V gene encodes CDR1 MDHEN and CDR2 SYDVKM. The V gene lost 1 base and the J gene lost 2 bases, with 12 bases spanning the gap. The CDR3 length is 15 residues. This chain's CDR3 is CASSLSTKPPYEQYF. The CDR3 bases are TGTGCCAGCAGTTTATCGACAAAACCCCCCTACGAGCAGTACTTC.

The V call is TRBV7-9, the J call TRBJ2-5; no clear D gene. The CDR3 consists of 15 residues. V lost 7 bases, J lost 5 bases, and 20 bases lay in between. Germline CDR1 reads SEHNR; CDR2 reads FQNEAQ (reference sequence). The CDR3 reads CASTSRGGLEETQYF. CDR3 DNA sequence: TGTGCCAGCACCTCCCGCGGTGGATTGGAGGAGACCCAGTACTTC. The full variable domain, its missing parts supplied by reference TRBV7-9 and TRBJ2-5, is DTGVSQNPRHKITKRGQNVTFRCDPISEHNRLYWYRQTLGQGPEFLTYFQNEAQLEKSRLLSDRFSAERPKGSFSTLEIQRTEQGDSAMYLCASTSRGGLEETQYFGPGTRLLVL.

V and J are TRBV7-8 and TRBJ1-2; 10 bases fit TRBD1. CDR1 SGHVS and CDR2 FQNEAQ come from the germline V gene. CDR3 length: 14 amino acids. The V and J ends lost 4 bases and 8 bases, in that order; junction bases with no gene match: 7. The CDR3 protein is CASSSPQTGGGYTF. CDR3 in DNA: TGTGCCAGCAGCTCGCCCCAGACAGGGGGCGGCTACACCTTC.

The CDR3 bases are TGCGCCAGCAGTGCCGGGACTAGCGGGAGTGATGAGCAGTACTTC. It codes for CASSAGTSGSDEQYF. This chain links TRBV10-1 with TRBJ2-7, with 14 bases aligning to TRBD2. The germline V gene has CDR1 WNHNN and CDR2 SYGVQD (reference sequence). This CDR3 contains 15 residues. V lost 4 bases, J lost 7 bases, and 6 bases stayed unmatched.

J is TRBJ1-4 and V is TRBV15, with TRBD1 identical over 9 bases. CDR1 is LNHNV, CDR2 YYDKDF, per germline (reference sequence). Germline trimming cut 3 bases from V and 5 bases from J; bases unmatched to any gene: 4. This CDR3 region has 15 residues. In DNA form, the CDR3 reads TGTGCCACCAGCAGGGAGGACAGGGGAAATGAAAAACTGTTTTTT. It codes for CATSREDRGNEKLFF.

The CDR3 DNA is TGTGCCAGCAGCAAAGGGGTCACGCTAGCTAATGAAAAACTGTTTTTT. Protein: CASSKGVTLANEKLFF. The chain has TRBV28 and TRBJ1-4; a weak D match, TRBD1 (5 bases). This CDR3 contains 16 residues. The V end was cut by 6 bases, the J end by 3 bases, with 17 bases between. Per the germline V gene, CDR1 is MDHEN and CDR2 is SYDVKM. The variable domain in full, completed from reference TRBV28 and TRBJ1-4, reads DVKVTQSSRYLVKRTGEKVFLECVQDMDHENMFWYRQDPGLGLRLIYFSYDVKMKEKGDIPEGYSVSREKKERFSLILESASTNQTSMYLCASSKGVTLANEKLFFGSGTQLSVL.

The V call is TRBV10-1, the J call TRBJ2-7; 10 positions match TRBD2. This CDR3 has 14 residues. V shed 2 bases, J shed 2 bases, and the junction held 0 bases outside the gene matches. Per the germline V gene, CDR1 is WNHNN and CDR2 is SYGVQD (reference sequence). CDR3 nucleotides: TGCGCCAGCAGTGAGAGCGGGAGGGCCTACGAGCAGTACTTC. Translating it yields CASSESGRAYEQYF.

The genes are TRBV5-1 and TRBJ2-6; D unclear. V dropped 1 base and J dropped 1 base, with 6 bases sitting between them. Germline CDR1 reads SGHRS; CDR2 reads YFSETQ. This CDR3 contains 15 residues. The CDR3 here is CASSLSSSGANVLTF. The CDR3 DNA reads TGCGCCAGCAGCTTGTCGTCTTCTGGGGCCAACGTCCTGACTTTC.

The chain employs TRBV19 and TRBJ2-7; possible D gene TRBD2, 5 bases. Between the trimmed V and J ends, which lost 6 bases and 2 bases, there was a span of 11 bases. The CDR3 is 13 amino acids. Germline assignment: CDR1 LNHDA and CDR2 SQIVND (reference sequence). CDR3 coding DNA: TGTGCCAGTAGCCGAGGGTCTCCCTACGAGCAGTACTTC. Translated, it gives CASSRGSPYEQYF.

V is TRBV10-3 and J is TRBJ1-3, with no clear D. Trimming left V 3 bases short and J 3 bases short, with 6 bases between. Germline CDR1 and CDR2: ENHRY and SYGVKD. The CDR3 runs to 13 residues. CDR3 coding DNA: TGTGCCATCAGTGACCCGGTTGGAAACACCATATATTTT. This gives the protein CAISDPVGNTIYF.

The rearrangement uses TRBV9 and TRBJ1-2; 11 nucleotides line up with TRBD1. The CDR3 totals 15 residues. CDR1 is SGDLS and CDR2 is YYNGEE in the germline V gene. The trim removed 4 bases at V and 2 bases at J, leaving 4 bases unmatched. The CDR3: CASSIGQGANYGYTF. The CDR3 bases are TGTGCCAGCAGCATTGGACAGGGGGCCAACTATGGCTACACCTTC.

CDR3 DNA: TGTGCCAGCAGTCCGGACAGCTATGGCTACACCTTC. Protein sequence: CASSPDSYGYTF. This chain links TRBV28 with TRBJ1-2, with TRBD1 as a possible D gene (6 bases). The germline gives CDR1 MDHEN, CDR2 SYDVKM. V lost 5 bases to trimming and J lost 4 bases, with 8 bases between them. CDR3 size: 12 residues.

The chain uses TRBV2 and TRBJ2-7; perhaps TRBD1 as D (6 bases). V was cut by 6 bases and J by 2 bases, with 14 bases left in between. This CDR3 contains 14 residues. Germline CDR1 is SNHLY and CDR2 is FYNNEI. The chain's CDR3 is CASSQLRGTYEQYF. The CDR3 DNA sequence: TGTGCCAGCAGCCAACTCAGGGGAACCTACGAGCAGTACTTC.

This clone appeared a few times. The V and J genes are TRBV9 and TRBJ2-1, with 8 bases aligning to TRBD2. V trimming: 2 bases; J trimming: 5 bases; junction bases outside the gene matches: 6. Germline assignment: CDR1 SGDLS and CDR2 YYNGEE. The CDR3 length is 15 residues. The CDR3 reads CASSVGGGPHNEQFF. CDR3 bases: TGTGCCAGCAGCGTCGGGGGGGGTCCTCACAATGAGCAGTTCTTC.

The chain couples TRBV5-1 to TRBJ1-4; 11 bases map to TRBD1. Unmatched junction bases numbered 9, after V lost 4 bases and J lost 7 bases. CDR1 is SGHRS and CDR2 is YFSETQ in the germline V gene. This CDR3 is built from 16 residues. In DNA form, the CDR3 reads TGCGCCAGCAGCCCTCCCGCCGGGACAGGGGGTGAAAAACTGTTTTTT. It codes for CASSPPAGTGGEKLFF.

There are a few counts of this clone. The chain employs TRBV4-2 and TRBJ2-7; 8 bases agree with TRBD2. Germline values: CDR1 LGHNA, CDR2 YNFKEQ. After removal of 0 bases from V and 3 bases from J, the junction contained 4 bases not matched to a gene. The length of the CDR3 is 15 residues. DNA of the CDR3: TGTGCCAGCAGCCAAGAAATCAGCGGGAGCTACGAGCAGTACTTC. Protein: CASSQEISGSYEQYF.

J is TRBJ1-1 and V is TRBV12-5; TRBD1 matches at 7 bases. CDR1 and CDR2 from the germline V gene are LGHNT and FRNRAP. Losses at the gene ends were 7 bases for V and 0 bases for J; bases not matched to a gene: 8. This CDR3 is built from 15 residues. This chain's CDR3 is CASARTGAMNTEAFF. The CDR3 DNA reads as TGTGCTAGTGCCAGGACAGGAGCAATGAACACTGAAGCTTTCTTT.